This T cell receptor (beta chain) was sequenced during a study of shared clonotypes between healthy human individuals (dated by TCRdb to about 2020). Some background on the complete study: The cohort comprised a couple of women and a few men aged 18 to 49 years. For each donor, CD4 naive and CD4 memory were each run on three plates, CD8 naive on two plates, and CD8 memory on one plate. Blood TCR repertoires of a handful of healthy adults were deeply sequenced to estimate repertoire size and the extent of clonotype sharing between individuals. To increase sequencing depth and limit assay-specific biases, different laboratories used diverse techniques to prepare libraries and sequence TCR repertoires. Leukapheresis yielded between about 0.9 and 9.5 billion PBMCs per donor.

Using the deep immunoSEQ assay, TCR CDR3 regions were amplified from genomic DNA by multiplex PCR. For each cell subset, the extracted genomic DNA was distributed evenly across all wells of several immunoSEQ 96-well plates, and each plate served as one replicate. For sorted subsets, approximately 200 ng of genomic DNA, equivalent to about 30,000 T cell genomes, went into each replicate PCR. Purified libraries were measured with a Qubit 3.0 fluorometer, size-checked on a Bioanalyzer 2100, and measured again with the KAPA Library Quantification kit. Each immunoSEQ 96-well plate was sequenced on its own single-read 150-cycle Illumina NextSeq 550 flow cell. The paper's data handling went like this. The immunoSEQ output contained only junctional sequences without quality scores, so filtering could not match that applied to full-length reads. To assign V/J genes and CDR3, sequences were annotated against IMGT germline references using PyIR, a Python wrapper for IgBLAST v1.9. Any read was removed if the V/J assignment was weak (E-value above 1e-6), the CDR3 was missing, or the read contained stop codons, out-of-frame junctions, or ambiguous translated residues. V3J clonotypes were defined as sequences sharing an identical inferred V gene, J gene, and CDR3 amino acid sequence. Percentage overlap between repertoires was computed as shared unique clonotypes divided by the size of the smaller repertoire. Richness of each repertoire was evaluated using RTK rarefaction, the Chao1 estimator, and Recon v2.1 estimates of unobserved clonotypes. OLGA was used to compute generation probabilities for all TCRbeta clonotypes that the gDNA method yielded from a handful of donors. Imported from immuneACCESS, the table was reduced by TCRdb to in-frame sequences with V and J called. These copies leave out some clones; in studies compared against another copy, an unresolved V gene accounts for under half, and the cause of the remainder is not known. The V and J calls and the clone size are those of that table, but D and trimming were determined from the DNA. The sample table lists about 2.3 million clones, more than 80% of them with a count of one. Roughly 0.36% of the sample belongs to the ten largest clones.

The germline V end is reduced by 3 bases and the J end by 6 bases; junction bases left unmatched: 7. The germline V gene yields MGHRA for CDR1 and YSYEKL for CDR2. The CDR3 spans 16 residues, from the cysteine through the phenylalanine. CDR3 DNA only is kept here, 48 bases in frame from base 1. Donors were healthy HIV-negative adults with no recently reported acute infections or vaccinations. All donors were Caucasian adults living in Nashville, Tennessee, USA. CD4+ T cells were enriched by magnetic negative selection, after which naive cells were positively selected on CD45RA and the negative fraction was taken as the memory subset. Blood was collected by leukapheresis, and PBMCs were isolated by Ficoll-Histopaque density gradient centrifugation and then cryopreserved in liquid nitrogen vapor phase. Analytical flow cytometry was used to check the purity and quantity of each magnetically sorted T cell population. From each sorted fraction, genomic DNA was isolated and quantified by UV absorbance on a Nanodrop 2000c.

The research as a whole found: Based on pairwise subsampling, the degree of clonotype sharing among donors was expected to be affected by sequencing depth. Rarefaction of sorted-subset datasets indicated incomplete sequencing despite the large sequencing depth. The genetic and exposure-history diversity represented was limited by the small number of donors. Across a handful of donors, 5% to 6% of naive CD4, approximately 4% of naive CD8, about 2.3% of memory CD4, and over 0.35% of memory CD8 clonotypes were shared. Naive subsets generally had larger estimated clonotype richness than memory subsets did. Sampling was restricted to blood, and TCR repertoires in tissue are likely to differ from TCR repertoires in blood. Clonotypes shared by all four sorted-subset donors showed higher generation probabilities than non-shared clonotypes.

On this clone itself: Its cognate antigen has yet to be identified. There are no base qualities to consult, and no much larger clone falls within one base.

The clonotype was recovered from a man younger than 30 in good health. Some clones in this sample may be carry-over from other donors' samples. The chain was built from TRBV4-1 and TRBJ2-1; TRBD2 fits 11 bases in the junction. The sample consisted of naive CD4+ T cells from PBMCs. In the paper's terms, the cell subset or site label means: CD45RA+ positively selected. The CDR3 here reads CASSQQTSGRGNEQFF. The sequenced DNA: TGCGCCAGCAGCCAGCAAACTAGCGGGAGAGGCAATGAGCAGTTCTTC.